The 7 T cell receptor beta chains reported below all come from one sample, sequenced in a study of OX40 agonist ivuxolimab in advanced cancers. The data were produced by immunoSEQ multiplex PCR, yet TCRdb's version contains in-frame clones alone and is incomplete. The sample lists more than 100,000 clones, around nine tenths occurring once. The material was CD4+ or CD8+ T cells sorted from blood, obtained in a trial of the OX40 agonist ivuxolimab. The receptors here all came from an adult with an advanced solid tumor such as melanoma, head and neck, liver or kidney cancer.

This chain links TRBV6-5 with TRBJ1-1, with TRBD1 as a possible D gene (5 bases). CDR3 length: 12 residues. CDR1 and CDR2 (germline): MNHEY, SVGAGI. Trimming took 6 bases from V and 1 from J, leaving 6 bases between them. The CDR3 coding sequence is TGTGCCAGCAGAACAGGGAACACTGAAGCTTTCTTT. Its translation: CASRTGNTEAFF.

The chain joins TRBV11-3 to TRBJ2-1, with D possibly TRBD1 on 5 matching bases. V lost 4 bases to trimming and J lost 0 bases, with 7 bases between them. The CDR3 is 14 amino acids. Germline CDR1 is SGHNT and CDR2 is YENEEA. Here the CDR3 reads CASSSRDSYNEQFF. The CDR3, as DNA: TGTGCCAGCAGCTCCAGGGACTCCTACAATGAGCAGTTCTTC.

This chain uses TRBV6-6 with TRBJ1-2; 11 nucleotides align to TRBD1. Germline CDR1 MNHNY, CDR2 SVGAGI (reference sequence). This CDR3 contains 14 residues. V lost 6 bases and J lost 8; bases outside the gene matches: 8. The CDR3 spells CASRIGQGAGGYTF. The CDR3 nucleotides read TGTGCCAGCAGGATTGGACAGGGGGCTGGAGGCTACACCTTC.

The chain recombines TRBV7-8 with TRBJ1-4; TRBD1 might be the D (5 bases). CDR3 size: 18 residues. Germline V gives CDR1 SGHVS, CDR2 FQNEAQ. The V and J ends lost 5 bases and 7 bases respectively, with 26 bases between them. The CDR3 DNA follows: TGTGCCAGCAGCCCTCACAGGTCCTCCGGGGGAAGTCGTGAAAAACTGTTTTTT. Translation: CASSPHRSSGGSREKLFF.

For the CDR3, the DNA is TGTGCCAGCAGCCGCAGCGGGAGGATCTCCTACGAGCAGTACTTC. It is translated as CASSRSGRISYEQYF. The chain carries TRBV13 and TRBJ2-7; 9 nucleotides align to TRBD2. V lost 5 bases and J lost 0; bases outside the gene matches: 5. Per germline, CDR1 PRHDT and CDR2 FYEKMQ (reference sequence). CDR3 size: 15 residues.

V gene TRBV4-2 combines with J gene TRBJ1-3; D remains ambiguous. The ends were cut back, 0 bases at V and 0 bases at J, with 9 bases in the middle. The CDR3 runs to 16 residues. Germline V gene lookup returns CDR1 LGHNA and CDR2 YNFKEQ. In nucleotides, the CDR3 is TGTGCCAGCAGCCAAGACCGGCGGAGCTCTGGAAACACCATATATTTT. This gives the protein CASSQDRRSSGNTIYF.

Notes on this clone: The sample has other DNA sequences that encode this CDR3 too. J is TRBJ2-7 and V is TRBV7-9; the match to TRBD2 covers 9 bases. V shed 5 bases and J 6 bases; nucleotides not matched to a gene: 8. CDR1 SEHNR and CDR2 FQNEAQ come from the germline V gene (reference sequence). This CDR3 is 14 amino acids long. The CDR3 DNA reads TGTGCCAGCAGCATAGGGGCGGGGGGGCTCGAGCAGTACTTC. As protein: CASSIGAGGLEQYF.